This T cell receptor beta chain was recovered during a study of T cell repertoires in cytomegalovirus infection (dated 2019 in TCRdb). Context from the whole study: Peptide stimulations targeted recently identified HLA-C-restricted CMV epitopes, whose presentation resists viral immunomodulation, together with well-studied HLA-B-restricted epitopes. Donor HLA type was relevant to the analysis, as public TCR beta signatures indicated carriage of CMV infection together with the matching HLA type. What the research found in general, with its limitations: The ex vivo response was dominated by HLA-C-restricted CMV-specific TCR beta clonotypes, which also provided the single most frequent clonotype in two of eight donors. In both this cohort and an independent roughly 400-donor cohort, the cumulative frequency of public TCR beta family members distinguished carriers of CMV infection plus the relevant HLA type.

The table lists this clonotype with a few counts. Its antigen specificity is not known. No much larger clone is present one base from it, and per-base qualities are unavailable. Sample treatment or condition, as interpreted from the label and publication: in vitro stimulation with specific CMV peptide epitopes to enrich CMV-specific T cells. Sequences LNHNV (CDR1) and YYDKDF (CDR2) are obtained from the germline V gene (reference sequence). Between the V and J ends, shortened by 3 bases and 4 bases respectively, the junction contains 9 bases. From the cysteine through the phenylalanine, the CDR3 covers 13 amino acids. The CDR3 DNA has 39 bases and is translated from base 1. For sequencing, an Illumina HiSeq 1500 was employed. TCRdb's own reprocessing of the public reads used fastp at Q25 and MiXCR and kept productive beta chains. CDR3 protein sequences are deduplicated, and each keeps its most common genes and DNA. The sample records some 46,000 distinct CDR3 sequences, around 21% of which are singletons. In total, the top ten clones hold about 55% of the sample.

The receptor comes from a human donor in good health (CMV status not recorded). Some clones in this sample may be carry-over from other donors' samples. The V and J segments used are TRBV15 and TRBJ2-5; the D gene is perhaps TRBD2, on 5 matching bases. The material sequenced was CD8+ T cells from cultured PBMCs, taken from culture after CMV antigen stimulation. The DNA is TGTGCCACCAGCAGGGACTTAGGAGAGACCCAGTACTTC. Translated, it reads CATSRDLGETQYF.